One sample yielded the 18 T cell receptor beta chains listed below, sequenced in a study of patients and donors after allogeneic stem cell transplantation. Via MiXCR, TCRdb re-called the RT-PCR reads, giving one row per CDR3 protein. The data show about 1,300 distinct CDR3 sequences, 25% to 30% seen once. Sequenced input: blood, either unsorted or a sorted T cell fraction (not recorded which). The origin of the receptors is a human donor who was either an allogeneic HSCT recipient or a stem cell or donor lymphocyte infusion donor (not recorded which). It is not recorded whose cells these are; they may come from a transplant donor.

The J gene is TRBJ2-5, the V gene TRBV11-2; D not certain. This CDR3 region has 13 residues. Trimming left V 3 bases short and J 5 bases short, with 10 bases between. The germline V gene has CDR1 SGHAT and CDR2 FQNNGV. The CDR3 DNA follows: TGTGCCAGCAGCTTCAGCAGGACGGAGACCCAGTACTTC. Its translation is CASSFSRTETQYF.

CDR3: CASSLDAEQFF. CDR3 coding DNA: TGTGCCAGCAGTTTGGACGCAGAGCAGTTCTTC. The V and J genes are TRBV7-2 and TRBJ2-1, with D unresolved. Per germline, CDR1 SGHTA and CDR2 FQGNSA. This CDR3 contains 11 residues. V was cut by 6 bases and J by 10 bases, with 10 bases left in between.

This rearrangement joins TRBV2 to TRBJ2-7; D is perhaps TRBD2 (5 bases). Germline CDR1 and CDR2: SNHLY and FYNNEI. V was trimmed by 7 bases and J by 3 bases, leaving 7 bases between them. The CDR3 runs to 11 residues. The CDR3 region is CASNRDYEQYF. The CDR3, as DNA: TGTGCCAGCAATCGGGACTACGAGCAGTACTTC. The variable domain in full, completed from reference TRBV2 and TRBJ2-7, reads EPEVTQTPSHQVTQMGQEVILRCVPISNHLYFYWYRQILGQKVEFLVSFYNNEISEKSEIFDDQFSVERPDGSNFTLKIRSTKLEDSAMYFCASNRDYEQYFGPGTRLTVT.

This clonotype is termed large. J is TRBJ2-5 and V is TRBV6-5; no definite D call. The CDR3 is 13 amino acids. Germline-derived CDR1 and CDR2 are MNHEY and SVGAGI. V was cut by 5 bases and J by 5 bases, with 12 bases left in between. The CDR3 coding sequence is TGTGCCAGCAGTCCCTCGGGTACGGAGACCCAGTACTTC. Protein sequence: CASSPSGTETQYF.

This clonotype occurred a few times. The chain joins TRBV25-1 to TRBJ2-3; D not resolved. Trimming left V 3 bases short and J 6 bases short, with 10 bases between. CDR3 length equals 13 residues. CDR1 is MGHDK and CDR2 is SYGVNS in the germline V gene. CDR3 sequence reads: CASSDRSVDTQYF. CDR3 bases: TGTGCCAGCAGTGACCGATCCGTGGATACGCAGTATTTT.

This clonotype is termed large (0.1 to 1%). CDR3 residues: CASSDGLAGGDTQYF. The CDR3 nucleotides read TGTGCCAGCAGCGACGGACTAGCGGGAGGAGATACGCAGTATTTT. This chain connects TRBV9 to TRBJ2-3; 14 nucleotides match TRBD2. The V gene end was trimmed by 3 bases and the J gene end by 5 bases; junction bases not matched to a gene: 2. Germline lookup yields CDR1 SGDLS and CDR2 YYNGEE. This CDR3 region has 15 residues.

This clonotype was observed a few times. The CDR3 protein is CASSRTGGYEQYF. The DNA of the CDR3 is TGTGCCAGCAGCCGGACAGGGGGTTACGAGCAGTACTTC. V gene TRBV28 combines with J gene TRBJ2-7; 10 nucleotides match TRBD1. This CDR3 has 13 residues. Per the germline V gene, CDR1 is MDHEN and CDR2 is SYDVKM. Trimming at V came to 6 bases and at J to 4 bases, leaving 3 bases not matched to a gene.

The chain employs TRBV6-1 and TRBJ1-1, with TRBD1 matching over 7 bases. Trimming took 6 bases from V and 4 from J; bases not matched to a gene: 14. The germline CDR1 and CDR2 sequences are MNHNS and SASEGT. The CDR3 is made up of 16 amino acids. CDR3 bases: TGTGCCAGCAGACCCGGCAGGGACAGCAGCGGCACTGAAGCTTTCTTT. It encodes CASRPGRDSSGTEAFF.

There are a few counts of this clonotype. This chain connects TRBV11-3 to TRBJ1-2; a weak D match, TRBD1 (5 bases). Trimming pared 0 bases from V and 8 bases from J, leaving 7 bases between. The CDR3 length is 12 residues. CDR1 and CDR2 from the germline V gene are SGHNT and YENEEA. This CDR3 is CASSLDHRGYTF. The DNA for the CDR3 is TGTGCCAGCAGCTTAGATCACAGGGGCTACACCTTC.

The chain carries TRBV6-2 or TRBV6-3 and TRBJ2-7; D uncertain. This CDR3 region has 12 residues. Germline CDR1 and CDR2: MNHEY and SVGEGT. The germline V and J ends were trimmed by 5 bases and 3 bases, with 8 bases remaining between them. The CDR3 DNA reads as TGTGCCAGCAGTACGGATGGCTACGAGCAGTACTTC. Its protein is CASSTDGYEQYF.

This clonotype has more than one count but fewer than ten. The CDR3 DNA follows: TGTGCCAGCAGGGGAACCAATCAGCCCCAGCATTTT. It yields the protein CASRGTNQPQHF. This rearrangement joins TRBV6-1 to TRBJ1-5, with D unresolved. Trimming left V 6 bases short and J 3 bases short, with 6 bases between. Germline assignment: CDR1 MNHNS and CDR2 SASEGT. CDR3 length equals 12 residues.

CDR3 sequence reads: CASSPRRSNTEAFF. Here the CDR3 DNA reads TGTGCCAGCAGCCCTCGAAGGTCGAACACTGAAGCTTTCTTT. The chain combines TRBV7-2 with TRBJ1-1; no clear D gene. V lost 5 bases to trimming and J lost 1 base, with 11 bases between them. The CDR3 has 14 residues. Looked up from germline, CDR1 is SGHTA and CDR2 is FQGNSA.

The rearrangement joins TRBV6-5 to TRBJ1-1; TRBD1 might be the D (5 bases). The germline V gene encodes CDR1 MNHEY and CDR2 SVGAGI. V was trimmed by 2 bases and J by 7 bases, leaving 17 bases between them. This CDR3 spans 15 amino acids. The CDR3 DNA sequence: TGTGCCAGCAGTTACCCCGGGGCTGGAGTGGATGAAGCTTTCTTT. Residues: CASSYPGAGVDEAFF.

This clonotype was observed a few times. The chain uses TRBV5-1 and TRBJ1-1; 7 nucleotides match TRBD1. CDR1 and CDR2 (germline): SGHRS, YFSETQ. The trim removed 4 bases at V and 1 base at J, leaving 4 bases unmatched. The CDR3 consists of 14 residues. Here the CDR3 DNA reads TGCGCCAGCAGCCTGACAGGGCAGAACACTGAAGCTTTCTTT. It translates to CASSLTGQNTEAFF. Complete variable domain (other parts from reference TRBV5-1 and TRBJ1-1): KAGVTQTPRYLIKTRGQQVTLSCSPISGHRSVSWYQQTPGQGLQFLFEYFSETQRNKGNFPGRFSGRQFSNSRSEMNVSTLELGDSALYLCASSLTGQNTEAFFGQGTRLTVV.

Written as DNA, the CDR3 is TGTGCCAGTAGCAAGGGACAGAACTACGAGCAGTACTTC. Translating it yields CASSKGQNYEQYF. The chain is built from TRBV19 and TRBJ2-7; 7 nucleotides agree with TRBD1. V was pared by 6 bases and J by 3 bases, with 5 bases of the junction left unmatched. The CDR3 consists of 13 residues. Looked up from germline, CDR1 is LNHDA and CDR2 is SQIVND (reference sequence).

This clonotype is large (0.1 to 1%) by share. V and J are TRBV9 and TRBJ2-2, with D uncertain. The V end lost 3 bases, the J end lost 3 bases, and 9 bases lay between the germline ends. CDR3 length: 14 residues. Germline V CDR1 and CDR2: SGDLS, YYNGEE. CDR3 sequence: CASSGTRDTGELFF. DNA of the CDR3: TGTGCCAGCAGCGGGACCCGGGACACCGGGGAGCTGTTTTTT.

Sample share makes this clonotype medium-sized. The chain recombines TRBV3-1 with TRBJ2-2; D is ambiguous. V lost 3 bases to trimming and J lost 5 bases, with 10 bases between them. The CDR3 is 14 amino acids. Germline V gene data show CDR1 as LGHDT and CDR2 as YNNKEL (reference sequence). CDR3 residues: CASSQGSGTGELFF. CDR3 nucleotides: TGTGCCAGCAGCCAGGGGTCGGGTACCGGGGAGCTGTTTTTT.

This clonotype was recorded a few times. This chain links TRBV27 with TRBJ2-7, with TRBD2 identical over 9 bases. V gave up 2 bases and J gave up 0 bases; unmatched junction bases: 5. Germline V gene sequence: CDR1 MNHEY, CDR2 SMNVEV (reference sequence). This CDR3 is built from 16 residues. CDR3 bases: TGTGCCAGCAGTTTACGGCGGGAGGGGATCTCCTACGAGCAGTACTTC. It is translated as CASSLRREGISYEQYF.